The rows below give T cell receptor beta chains drawn from one sample of a study of cytomegalovirus exposure and HLA in healthy donors. The repertoire was sequenced with immunoSEQ multiplex PCR; TCRdb's copy has only in-frame clones and lacks some. The sample consists of around 150,000 clones, approximately 76% of them appearing once. Source material: PBMCs. Receptor source: a female donor in good health and CMV-seronegative. The CDR3 runs from the conserved cysteine through the conserved F or W. The D gene is left open where the match is weak. Some rows mark clone size as missing; the rest say once, few, many or name a class of expanded clone.

v_gene	abundance	d_gene	j_gene	CDR3aa	CDR3nt
TRBV19	NA	TRBD1	TRBJ2-1	CASSMTGGWNEQFF	TGTGCCAGTAGTATGACAGGGGGTTGGAATGAGCAGTTCTTC
TRBV2	once	NA	TRBJ1-2	CASGGGRDTF	TGTGCCAGTGGGGGAGGGCGTGACACCTTC
TRBV7-8	NA	TRBD1	TRBJ1-2	CASSLGTGGVYGYTF	TGTGCCAGCAGCTTAGGGACAGGGGGCGTCTATGGCTACACCTTC
TRBV9	NA	TRBD1	TRBJ2-7	CASSVLQDRGVNEQYF	TGTGCCAGCAGCGTACTACAGGACAGGGGAGTCAACGAGCAGTACTTC
TRBV29-1	NA	NA	TRBJ1-2	CSVERGLANYGYTF	TGCAGCGTCGAGCGAGGGTTAGCTAACTATGGCTACACCTTC
TRBV25-1	NA	NA	TRBJ2-2	CASSESAGYTGELFF	TGTGCCAGCAGTGAATCAGCAGGGTACACCGGGGAGCTGTTTTTT
TRBV27	NA	TRBD1	TRBJ1-5	CASSPGTGGKPQHF	TGTGCCAGCAGCCCAGGGACAGGGGGCAAGCCCCAGCATTTT
TRBV6-5	NA	TRBD2	TRBJ2-1	CASSYGGGGSYNEQFF	TGTGCCAGCAGTTACGGTGGCGGGGGCTCCTACAATGAGCAGTTCTTC
TRBV27	NA	TRBD1	TRBJ1-1	CASKPGQGAEAFF	TGTGCCAGCAAACCGGGACAGGGGGCTGAAGCTTTCTTT
TRBV5-1	NA	TRBD1	TRBJ2-1	CASSLAGQRSYNEQFF	TGCGCCAGCAGCTTGGCGGGACAGAGATCTTACAATGAGCAGTTCTTC
TRBV7-8	NA	TRBD1	TRBJ2-7	CASSLIQGAGYEQYF	TGTGCCAGCAGCTTAATACAGGGGGCTGGGTACGAGCAGTACTTC